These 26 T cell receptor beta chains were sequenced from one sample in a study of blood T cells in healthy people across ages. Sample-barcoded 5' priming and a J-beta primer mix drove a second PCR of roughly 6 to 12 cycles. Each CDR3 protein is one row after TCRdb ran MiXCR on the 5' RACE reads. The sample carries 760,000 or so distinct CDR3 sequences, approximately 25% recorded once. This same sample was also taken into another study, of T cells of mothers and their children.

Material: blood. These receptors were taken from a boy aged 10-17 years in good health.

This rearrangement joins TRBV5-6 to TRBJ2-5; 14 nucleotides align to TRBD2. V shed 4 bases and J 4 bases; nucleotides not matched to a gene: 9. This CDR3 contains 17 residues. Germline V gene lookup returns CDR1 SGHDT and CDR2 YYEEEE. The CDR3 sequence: CASSPPGLAGDRETQYF. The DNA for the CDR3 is TGTGCCAGCAGCCCTCCGGGACTAGCGGGGGATAGAGAGACCCAGTACTTC. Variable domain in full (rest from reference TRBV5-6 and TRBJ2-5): DAGVTQSPTHLIKTRGQQVTLRCSPKSGHDTVSWYQQALGQGPQFIFQYYEEEERQRGNFPDRFSGHQFPNYSSELNVNALLLGDSALYLCASSPPGLAGDRETQYFGPGTRLLVL.

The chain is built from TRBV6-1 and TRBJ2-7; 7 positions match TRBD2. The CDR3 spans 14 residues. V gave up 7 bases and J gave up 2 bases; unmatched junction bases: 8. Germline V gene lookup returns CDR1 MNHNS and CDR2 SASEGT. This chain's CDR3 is CASTSVGGTYEQYF. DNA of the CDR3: TGTGCCAGCACTTCGGTCGGGGGGACCTACGAGCAGTACTTC.

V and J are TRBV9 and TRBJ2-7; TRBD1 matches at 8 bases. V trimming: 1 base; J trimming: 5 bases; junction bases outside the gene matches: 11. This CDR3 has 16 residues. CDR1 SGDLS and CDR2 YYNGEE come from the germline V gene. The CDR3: CASSVTVQDRAHEQYF. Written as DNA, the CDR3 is TGTGCCAGCAGCGTAACTGTTCAGGACAGGGCCCACGAGCAGTACTTC.

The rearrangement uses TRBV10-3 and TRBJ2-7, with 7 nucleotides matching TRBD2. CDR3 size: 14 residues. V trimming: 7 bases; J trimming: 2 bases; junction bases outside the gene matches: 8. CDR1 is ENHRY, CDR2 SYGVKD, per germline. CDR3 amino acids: CAIKSGVLPYEQYF. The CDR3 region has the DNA TGTGCCATCAAGAGCGGGGTTCTGCCCTACGAGCAGTACTTC.

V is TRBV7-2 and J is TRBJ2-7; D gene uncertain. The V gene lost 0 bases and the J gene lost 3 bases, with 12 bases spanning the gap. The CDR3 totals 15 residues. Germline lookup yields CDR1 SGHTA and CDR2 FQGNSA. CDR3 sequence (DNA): TGTGCCAGCAGCTTAGCGGACCTTTCGTTCTACGAGCAGTACTTC. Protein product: CASSLADLSFYEQYF.

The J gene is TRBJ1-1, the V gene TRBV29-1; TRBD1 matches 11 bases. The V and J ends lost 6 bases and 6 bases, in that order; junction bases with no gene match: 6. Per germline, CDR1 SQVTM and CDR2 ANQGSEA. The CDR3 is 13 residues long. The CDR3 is CSVGGTGGAEAFF. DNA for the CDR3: TGCAGCGTCGGAGGGACAGGGGGAGCTGAAGCTTTCTTT.

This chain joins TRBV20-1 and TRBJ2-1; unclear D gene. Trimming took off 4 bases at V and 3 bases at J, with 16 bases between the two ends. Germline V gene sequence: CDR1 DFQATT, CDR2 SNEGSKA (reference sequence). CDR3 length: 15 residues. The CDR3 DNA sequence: TGCAGTGCTAAGGCGGCTTTCTCGGGCTACAATGAGCAGTTCTTC. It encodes CSAKAAFSGYNEQFF.

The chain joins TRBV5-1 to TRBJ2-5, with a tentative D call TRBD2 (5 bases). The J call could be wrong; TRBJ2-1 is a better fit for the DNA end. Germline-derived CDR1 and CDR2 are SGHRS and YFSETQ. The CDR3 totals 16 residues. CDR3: CASSAWTRTVGDEQFF. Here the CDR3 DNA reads TGCGCCAGCAGCGCCTGGACCAGAACGGTGGGAGATGAGCAGTTCTTC.

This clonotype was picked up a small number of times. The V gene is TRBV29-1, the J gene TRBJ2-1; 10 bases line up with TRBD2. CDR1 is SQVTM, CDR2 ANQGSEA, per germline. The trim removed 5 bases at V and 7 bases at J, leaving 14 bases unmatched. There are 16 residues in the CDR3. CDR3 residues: CSVFVAGGIPANEQFF. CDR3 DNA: TGCAGCGTTTTTGTAGCGGGAGGCATCCCCGCTAATGAGCAGTTCTTC.

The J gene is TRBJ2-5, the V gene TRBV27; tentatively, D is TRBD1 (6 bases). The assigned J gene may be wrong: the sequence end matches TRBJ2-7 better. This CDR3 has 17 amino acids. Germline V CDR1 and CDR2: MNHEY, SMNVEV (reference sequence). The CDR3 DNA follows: TGTGCCAGCAGTTTCGACACTGTGGGACACCCTTCCTACGAGCAGTACTTC. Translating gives CASSFDTVGHPSYEQYF.

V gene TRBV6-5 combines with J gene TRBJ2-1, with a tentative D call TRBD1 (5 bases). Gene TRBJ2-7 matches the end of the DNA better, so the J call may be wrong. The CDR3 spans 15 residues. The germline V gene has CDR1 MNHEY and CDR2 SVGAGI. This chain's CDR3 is CASSYTGQSSYEQYF. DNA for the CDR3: TGTGCCAGCAGTTACACAGGTCAAAGCTCCTACGAGCAGTACTTC.

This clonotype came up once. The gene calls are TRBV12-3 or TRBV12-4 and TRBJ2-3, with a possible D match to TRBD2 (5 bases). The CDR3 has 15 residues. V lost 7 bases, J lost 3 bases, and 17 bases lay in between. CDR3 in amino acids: CASIRSLVITDTQYF. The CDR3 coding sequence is TGTGCCAGCATCCGGTCACTAGTAATAACAGATACGCAGTATTTT.

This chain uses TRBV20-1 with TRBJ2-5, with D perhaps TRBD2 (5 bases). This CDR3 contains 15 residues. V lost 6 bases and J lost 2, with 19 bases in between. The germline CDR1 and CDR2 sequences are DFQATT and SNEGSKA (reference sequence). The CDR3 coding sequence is TGCAGTGCACGCAGATTCGGACTGGATCAAGAGACCCAGTACTTC. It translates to CSARRFGLDQETQYF.

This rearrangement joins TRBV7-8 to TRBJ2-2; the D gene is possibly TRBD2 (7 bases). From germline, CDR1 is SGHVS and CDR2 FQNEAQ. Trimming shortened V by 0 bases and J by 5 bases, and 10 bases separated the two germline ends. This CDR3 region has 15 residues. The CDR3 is CASSLAGGQTGELFF. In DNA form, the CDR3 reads TGTGCCAGCAGCTTAGCGGGGGGGCAGACCGGGGAGCTGTTTTTT.

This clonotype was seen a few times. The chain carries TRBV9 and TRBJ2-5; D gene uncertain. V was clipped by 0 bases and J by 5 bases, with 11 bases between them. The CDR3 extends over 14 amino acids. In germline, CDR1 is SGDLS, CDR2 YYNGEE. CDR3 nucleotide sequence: TGTGCCAGCAGCGTAGAGGCTAGAGTGGAGACCCAGTACTTC. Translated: CASSVEARVETQYF.

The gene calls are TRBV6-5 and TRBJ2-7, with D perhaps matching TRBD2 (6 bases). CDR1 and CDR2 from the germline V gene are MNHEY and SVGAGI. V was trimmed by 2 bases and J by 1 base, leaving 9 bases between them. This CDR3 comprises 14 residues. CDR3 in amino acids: CASSYRLGSYEQYF. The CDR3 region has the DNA TGTGCCAGCAGTTACCGACTAGGGTCCTACGAGCAGTACTTC.

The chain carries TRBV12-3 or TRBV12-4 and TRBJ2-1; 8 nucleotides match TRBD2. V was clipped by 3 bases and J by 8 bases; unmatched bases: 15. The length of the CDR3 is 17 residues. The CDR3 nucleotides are TGTGCCAGCAGTTTCGGGAGCGGGGGTAGCTCTAGGTATGAGCAGTTCTTC. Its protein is CASSFGSGGSSRYEQFF.

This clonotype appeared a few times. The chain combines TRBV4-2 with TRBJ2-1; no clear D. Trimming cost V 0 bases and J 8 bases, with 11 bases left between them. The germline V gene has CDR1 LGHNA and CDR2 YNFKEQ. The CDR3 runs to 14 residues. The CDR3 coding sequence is TGTGCCAGCAGCCAAGATCTTCTCGGGCATGAGCAGTTCTTC. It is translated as CASSQDLLGHEQFF.

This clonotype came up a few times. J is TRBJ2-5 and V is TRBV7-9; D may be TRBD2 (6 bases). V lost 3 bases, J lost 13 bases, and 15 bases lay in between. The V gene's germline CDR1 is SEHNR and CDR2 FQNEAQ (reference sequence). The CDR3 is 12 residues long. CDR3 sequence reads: CASSLVLGTPYF. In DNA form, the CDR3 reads TGTGCCAGCAGCTTGGTCCTCGGGACTCCGTACTTC.

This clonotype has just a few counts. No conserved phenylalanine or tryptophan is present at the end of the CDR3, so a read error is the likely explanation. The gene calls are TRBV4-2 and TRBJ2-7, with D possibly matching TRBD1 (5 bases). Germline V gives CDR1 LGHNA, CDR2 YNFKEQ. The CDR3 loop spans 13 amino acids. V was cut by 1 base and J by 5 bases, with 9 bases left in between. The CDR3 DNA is TGTGCCAGCAGCCAAGTTCAGGGTAACGAGCAGTACCTC. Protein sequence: CASSQVQGNEQYL.

This CDR3 is CASSWTGTYQETQYF. The CDR3 nucleotides read TGTGCCAGCAGCTGGACAGGGACGTACCAAGAGACCCAGTACTTC. The V call is TRBV12-3 or TRBV12-4, the J call TRBJ2-5, with TRBD1 identical over 8 bases. The V gene end was trimmed by 6 bases and the J gene end by 0 bases; junction bases not matched to a gene: 6. This CDR3 contains 15 residues.

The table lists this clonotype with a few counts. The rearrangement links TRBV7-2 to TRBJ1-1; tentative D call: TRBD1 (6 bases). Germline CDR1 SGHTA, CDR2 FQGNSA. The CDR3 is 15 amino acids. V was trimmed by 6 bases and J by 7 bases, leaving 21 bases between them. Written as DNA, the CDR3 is TGTGCCAGCAGTCAGGGTGTGGGGGCGTTCGGTGAAGCTTTCTTT. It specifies CASSQGVGAFGEAFF.

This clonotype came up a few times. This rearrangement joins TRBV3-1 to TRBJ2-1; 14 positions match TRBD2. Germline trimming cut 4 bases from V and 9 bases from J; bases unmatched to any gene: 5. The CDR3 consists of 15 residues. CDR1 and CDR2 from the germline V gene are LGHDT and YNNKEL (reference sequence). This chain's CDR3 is CASSPQTSGGAEQFF. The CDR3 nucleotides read TGTGCCAGCAGCCCCCAGACTAGCGGGGGGGCTGAGCAGTTCTTC.

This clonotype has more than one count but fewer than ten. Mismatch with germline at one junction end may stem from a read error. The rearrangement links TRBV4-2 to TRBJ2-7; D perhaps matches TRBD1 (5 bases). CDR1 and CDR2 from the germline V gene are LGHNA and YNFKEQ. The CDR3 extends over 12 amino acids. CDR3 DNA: TGTGCCGGCAGCCAAGAGGTTGGACACGAGTACTTC. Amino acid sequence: CAGSQEVGHEYF.

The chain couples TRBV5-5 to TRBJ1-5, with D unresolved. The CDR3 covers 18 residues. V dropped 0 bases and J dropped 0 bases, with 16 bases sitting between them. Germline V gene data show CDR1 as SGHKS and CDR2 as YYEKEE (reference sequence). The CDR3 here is CASSLGGVARDSNQPQHF. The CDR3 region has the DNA TGTGCCAGCAGCTTGGGCGGGGTGGCAAGGGATAGCAATCAGCCCCAGCATTTT.

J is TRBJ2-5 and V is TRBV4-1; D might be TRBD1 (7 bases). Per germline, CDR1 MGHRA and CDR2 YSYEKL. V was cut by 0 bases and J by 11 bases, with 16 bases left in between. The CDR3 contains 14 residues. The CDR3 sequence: CASSQDPTGEEQYF. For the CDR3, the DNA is TGCGCCAGCAGCCAAGATCCCACAGGGGAGGAGCAGTACTTC.